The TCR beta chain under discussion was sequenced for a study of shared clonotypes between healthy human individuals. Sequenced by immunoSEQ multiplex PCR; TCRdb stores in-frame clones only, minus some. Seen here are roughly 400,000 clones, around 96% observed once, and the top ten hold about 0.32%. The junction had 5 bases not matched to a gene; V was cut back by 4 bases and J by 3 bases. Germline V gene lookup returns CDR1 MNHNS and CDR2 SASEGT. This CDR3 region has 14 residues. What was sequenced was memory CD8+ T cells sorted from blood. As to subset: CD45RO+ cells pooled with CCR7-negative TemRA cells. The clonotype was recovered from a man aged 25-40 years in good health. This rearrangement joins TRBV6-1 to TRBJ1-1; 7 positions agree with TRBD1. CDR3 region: CASSVRQGHTEAFF. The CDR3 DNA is TGTGCCAGCAGTGTAAGACAGGGCCACACTGAAGCTTTCTTT.